What follows are 26 T cell receptor beta chains derived from one specimen sequenced in a study of blood T cell repertoires in COVID-19. Using immunoSEQ multiplex PCR, the repertoire was profiled, and TCRdb retains in-frame clones only, with some absent. The sample comprises 120,000 to 150,000 clones, around nine tenths of which are singletons, and roughly 1.5% rests with the top ten. Sequenced input: peripheral blood. The receptors were sampled from a human donor in a cohort sampled during active COVID-19.

This chain connects TRBV3-1 (or the pseudogene TRBV3-2) to TRBJ1-4; D unresolved. CDR3 length: 14 residues. Germline V gene data show CDR1 as LGHDT and CDR2 as YNNKEL (reference sequence). With 1 base removed from V and 8 bases from J, the gap between germline ends came to 11 bases. The CDR3 nucleotides read TGTGCCAGCAGCCAAGTTCGGAGCGGAGAAAAACTGTTTTTT. This gives the protein CASSQVRSGEKLFF.

Only one count was recorded for this clone. The rearrangement joins TRBV19 to TRBJ2-5; D gene uncertain. V was shortened by 4 bases and J by 2 bases, with 5 bases between the two germline ends. This CDR3 comprises 12 residues. Germline CDR1 reads LNHDA; CDR2 reads SQIVND (reference sequence). CDR3 amino acids: CASSKRQETQYF. CDR3 coding DNA: TGTGCCAGTAGTAAGAGACAAGAGACCCAGTACTTC.

J is TRBJ1-1 and V is TRBV5-6, with TRBD1 as a possible D gene (6 bases). V was cut by 10 bases and J by 1 base, with 11 bases left in between. CDR3 length: 12 amino acids. Germline lookup yields CDR1 SGHDT and CDR2 YYEEEE. In DNA form, the CDR3 reads TGTGCCGGATCGACAGGGAACACTGAAGCTTTCTTT. Residues: CAGSTGNTEAFF.

This clone has ten or more counts. This chain joins TRBV27 and TRBJ2-7; 7 bases align to TRBD2. J gave up 3 bases and V 5 bases, and 7 bases lay outside the gene matches. The CDR3 is 14 residues long. Germline CDR1 is MNHEY and CDR2 is SMNVEV (reference sequence). The CDR3 DNA reads TGTGCCAGCAGTGAGCGGGACGGAGGCTACGAGCAGTACTTC. Translating gives CASSERDGGYEQYF.

The chain uses TRBV7-9 and TRBJ1-2; TRBD1 agrees at 8 bases. The germline V gene encodes CDR1 SEHNR and CDR2 FQNEAQ (reference sequence). The J segment lost 0 bases and the V segment lost 3 bases, leaving 3 bases of the junction unmatched. CDR3 length: 15 residues. The DNA for the CDR3 is TGTGCCAGCAGCTTCCAGGGGGCGCCTAACTATGGCTACACCTTC. Amino acids: CASSFQGAPNYGYTF.

This chain links TRBV19 with TRBJ1-5, with 7 bases fitting TRBD1. This CDR3 spans 16 amino acids. The V and J ends lost 1 base and 3 bases, in that order; junction bases with no gene match: 6. Germline assignment: CDR1 LNHDA and CDR2 SQIVND (reference sequence). CDR3: CASSIVRTGVNQPQHF. The CDR3 nucleotides read TGTGCCAGTAGTATAGTACGGACAGGAGTCAATCAGCCCCAGCATTTT.

DNA for the CDR3: TGTGCCAGCAGCCCCGTCCAAGAGACCCAGTACTTC. It specifies CASSPVQETQYF. The chain combines TRBV14 with TRBJ2-5; no clear D. The CDR3 spans 12 residues. CDR1 and CDR2 (germline): SGHDN, FVKESK. V was clipped by 4 bases and J by 1 base, with 4 bases between them.

The V call is TRBV7-2, the J call TRBJ2-5, with D perhaps TRBD2 (5 bases). V lost 1 base, J lost 6 bases, and 15 bases lay in between. Germline lookup yields CDR1 SGHTA and CDR2 FQGNSA. This CDR3 region has 15 residues. The CDR3 nucleotides read TGTGCCAGCAGCTTAGAGAGGACTCTTCAAAAGACCCAGTACTTC. Protein product: CASSLERTLQKTQYF.

This clone was detected once. This chain connects TRBV4-3 to TRBJ2-5; 13 bases align to TRBD2. The CDR3 consists of 20 residues. Per germline, CDR1 LGHNA and CDR2 YSLEER. V gave up 0 bases and J gave up 1 base; unmatched junction bases: 11. The CDR3 here is CASSQDLETSGGEIQETQYF. The CDR3 DNA reads TGCGCCAGCAGCCAAGATCTTGAAACTAGCGGGGGGGAAATCCAAGAGACCCAGTACTTC.

The rearrangement links TRBV5-5 to TRBJ1-1, with D tentatively TRBD1 (5 bases). Germline lookup yields CDR1 SGHKS and CDR2 YYEKEE (reference sequence). The V gene lost 4 bases and the J gene lost 6 bases, with 7 bases spanning the gap. This CDR3 has 11 residues. The CDR3 DNA sequence: TGTGCCAGCAGCGCGGGGGCTGAAGCTTTCTTT. Encoded protein: CASSAGAEAFF. The complete variable domain, with remaining parts taken from reference TRBV5-5 and TRBJ1-1, reads DAGVTQSPTHLIKTRGQQVTLRCSPISGHKSVSWYQQVLGQGPQFIFQYYEKEERGRGNFPDRFSARQFPNYSSELNVNALLLGDSALYLCASSAGAEAFFGQGTRLTVV.

The chain recombines TRBV5-4 with TRBJ2-2; D is unclear. The V end lost 0 bases, the J end lost 0 bases, and 9 bases lay between the germline ends. CDR3 length: 16 residues. Germline assignment: CDR1 SGHNT and CDR2 YYREEE (reference sequence). CDR3 bases: TGTGCCAGCAGCTTGGGTGTGAGAGCGAACACCGGGGAGCTGTTTTTT. Translating it yields CASSLGVRANTGELFF.

This chain uses TRBV5-8 with TRBJ1-2; D ambiguous. The germline V and J ends were trimmed by 4 bases and 2 bases, with 6 bases remaining between them. The CDR3 consists of 12 residues. Germline V gene lookup returns CDR1 SGHTS and CDR2 YDEGEE. CDR3 bases: TGTGCCAGCAGCGCTGAGAACTATGGCTACACCTTC. This translates into CASSAENYGYTF.

A few counts support this clone. V is TRBV15 and J is TRBJ2-1; TRBD2 matches 7 bases. The CDR3 extends over 15 amino acids. The V gene end was trimmed by 0 bases and the J gene end by 10 bases; junction bases not matched to a gene: 9. CDR1 and CDR2 (germline): LNHNV, YYDKDF (reference sequence). The CDR3 region has the DNA TGTGCCACCAGCAGAGATCTCGAGGCTAGCGGCGAGCAGTTCTTC. It codes for CATSRDLEASGEQFF.

The table lists this clone with a count of one. V is TRBV6-5 and J is TRBJ1-5; no firm D call. Germline CDR1 is MNHEY and CDR2 is SVGAGI. Trimming took off 11 bases at V and 0 bases at J, with 14 bases between the two ends. The CDR3 loop spans 14 amino acids. The CDR3 here is CALGSVYSNQPQHF. CDR3 bases: TGTGCCCTAGGATCAGTGTATAGCAATCAGCCCCAGCATTTT.

The V and J genes are TRBV5-1 and TRBJ2-2; a possible D gene is TRBD1 (5 bases). V gave up 4 bases and J gave up 3 bases, with 13 bases separating them. The CDR3 covers 15 residues. From germline, CDR1 is SGHRS and CDR2 YFSETQ. The CDR3 region has the DNA TGCGCCAGCAGCCCCCTGGGGCCAGACACCGGGGAGCTGTTTTTT. Translating gives CASSPLGPDTGELFF.

The chain has TRBV23-1 and TRBJ2-3; TRBD2 matches 13 bases. TRBV23-1 is marked as an open reading frame, function uncertain. V was pared by 6 bases and J by 0 bases, with 12 bases of the junction left unmatched. This CDR3 has 19 amino acids. CDR3 protein: CASSRSGTSGITSTDTQYF. CDR3 nucleotide sequence: TGCGCCAGCAGCCGGTCCGGGACTAGCGGGATCACTAGCACAGATACGCAGTATTTT.

The chain couples TRBV19 to TRBJ2-7; 7 nucleotides align to TRBD1. The germline V gene has CDR1 LNHDA and CDR2 SQIVND (reference sequence). This CDR3 has 14 amino acids. Unmatched junction bases numbered 5, after V lost 5 bases and J lost 1 base. Here the CDR3 DNA reads TGTGCCAGTAGTCGACAGGGTTTTTCCTACGAGCAGTACTTC. Its translation is CASSRQGFSYEQYF.

The rearrangement links TRBV7-9 to TRBJ1-5, with 7 bases identical to TRBD1. Germline V gene data show CDR1 as SEHNR and CDR2 as FQNEAQ (reference sequence). The length of the CDR3 is 13 residues. J lost 12 bases, V lost 1 base, and 6 bases had no gene match. CDR3 DNA sequence: TGTGCCAGCAGCTTAGTTGGCCAGGGGGACCAGCATTTT. Its translation: CASSLVGQGDQHF.

The chain has TRBV7-8 and TRBJ2-7, with D possibly being TRBD2 (5 bases). The V gene lost 0 bases and the J gene lost 2 bases, with 5 bases spanning the gap. Germline lookup yields CDR1 SGHVS and CDR2 FQNEAQ. This CDR3 is 13 amino acids long. The CDR3 nucleotides read TGTGCCAGCAGCTTAGCGCGGGCCTACGAGCAGTACTTC. Its protein product is CASSLARAYEQYF. The whole variable domain, remainder taken from reference TRBV7-8 and TRBJ2-7, is GAGVSQSPRYKVAKRGQDVALRCDPISGHVSLFWYQQALGQGPEFLTYFQNEAQLDKSGLPSDRFFAERPEGSVSTLKIQRTQQEDSAVYLCASSLARAYEQYFGPGTRLTVT.

This rearrangement joins TRBV4-1 to TRBJ2-5; 10 bases are shared with TRBD1. The CDR3 runs to 18 residues. V was pared by 2 bases and J by 0 bases, with 9 bases of the junction left unmatched. Germline loops: CDR1 MGHRA, CDR2 YSYEKL. CDR3 nucleotide sequence: TGCGCCAGCAGCCAAACGGGACGGGACAGGGGCTACCAAGAGACCCAGTACTTC. Protein product: CASSQTGRDRGYQETQYF.

The rearrangement joins TRBV6-5 to TRBJ1-1; D not resolved. Trimming left V 0 bases short and J 10 bases short, with 15 bases between. Per the germline V gene, CDR1 is MNHEY and CDR2 is SVGAGI. CDR3 length: 14 residues. DNA of the CDR3: TGTGCCAGCAGTTACTCCTCCGACCCGTCGGGAGCTTTCTTT. It is translated as CASSYSSDPSGAFF.

The chain has TRBV6-6 and TRBJ1-1; D is uncertain. The CDR3 is 12 residues long. Between the trimmed V and J ends, which lost 5 bases and 5 bases, there was a span of 9 bases. CDR1 is MNHNY and CDR2 is SVGAGI in the germline V gene (reference sequence). CDR3 amino acids: CASSDRLTEAFF. CDR3 bases: TGTGCCAGCAGTGACCGACTTACTGAAGCTTTCTTT.

This clone has just a few counts. The J gene is TRBJ1-4, the V gene TRBV3-1 (or the pseudogene TRBV3-2); 8 bases are shared with TRBD1. The CDR3 has 16 amino acids. Germline CDR1 reads LGHDT; CDR2 reads YNNKEL (reference sequence). Trimming at V came to 3 bases and at J to 8 bases, leaving 11 bases not matched to a gene. The CDR3, as DNA: TGTGCCAGCAGCCAGAATAGCGGACAGGGAAACGAAAAACTGTTTTTT. It yields the protein CASSQNSGQGNEKLFF.

This clone has only a few counts. The gene calls are TRBV6-1 and TRBJ2-7, with 12 nucleotides matching TRBD2. This CDR3 contains 15 residues. Germline CDR1 reads MNHNS; CDR2 reads SASEGT. The J segment lost 2 bases and the V segment lost 3 bases, leaving 2 bases of the junction unmatched. The CDR3 region is CASSETSGGAYEQYF. CDR3 in DNA: TGTGCCAGCAGTGAGACTAGCGGGGGAGCCTACGAGCAGTACTTC.

The chain is built from TRBV7-2 and TRBJ2-4; D is possibly TRBD1 (6 bases). Germline values: CDR1 SGHTA, CDR2 FQGNSA. V lost 0 bases to trimming and J lost 6 bases, with 15 bases between them. CDR3 length equals 16 residues. In nucleotides, the CDR3 is TGTGCCAGCAGCTTAGCATTCAGGGGCCGCCTAAACATTCAGTACTTC. Translated, it gives CASSLAFRGRLNIQYF.

The chain links TRBV6-4 to TRBJ1-2, with D possibly TRBD1 on 5 matching bases. The CDR3 is made up of 14 amino acids. Between the trimmed V and J ends, which lost 6 bases and 5 bases, there was a span of 16 bases. Germline CDR1 is MRHNA and CDR2 is SNTAGT. The CDR3, as DNA: TGTGCCAGCAGAGACACCCTGGGGGGTTATGGCTACACCTTC. This codes for CASRDTLGGYGYTF.